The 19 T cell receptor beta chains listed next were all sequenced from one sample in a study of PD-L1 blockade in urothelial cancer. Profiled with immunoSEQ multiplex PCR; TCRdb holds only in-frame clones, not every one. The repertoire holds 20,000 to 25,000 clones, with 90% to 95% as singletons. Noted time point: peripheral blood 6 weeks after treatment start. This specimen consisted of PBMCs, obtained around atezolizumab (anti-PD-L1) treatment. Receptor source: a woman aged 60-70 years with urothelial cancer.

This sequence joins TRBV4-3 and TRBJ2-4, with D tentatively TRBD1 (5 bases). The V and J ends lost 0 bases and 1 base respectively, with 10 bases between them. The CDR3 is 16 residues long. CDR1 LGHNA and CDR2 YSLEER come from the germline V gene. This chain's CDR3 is CASSQESNRAKNIQYF. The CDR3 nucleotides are TGCGCCAGCAGCCAAGAATCAAACAGGGCCAAAAACATTCAGTACTTC.

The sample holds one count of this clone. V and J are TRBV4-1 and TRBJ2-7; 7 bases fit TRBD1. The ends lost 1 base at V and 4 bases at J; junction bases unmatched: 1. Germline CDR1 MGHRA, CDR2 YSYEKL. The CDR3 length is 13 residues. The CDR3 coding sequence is TGCGCCAGCAGCCAAGTACAGGGGTACGAGCAGTACTTC. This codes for CASSQVQGYEQYF.

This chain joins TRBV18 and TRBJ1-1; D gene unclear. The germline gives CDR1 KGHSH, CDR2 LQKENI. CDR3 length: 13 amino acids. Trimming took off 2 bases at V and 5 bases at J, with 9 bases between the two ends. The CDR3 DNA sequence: TGTGCCAGCTCACCAAATGCGGGGACTGAAGCTTTCTTT. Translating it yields CASSPNAGTEAFF. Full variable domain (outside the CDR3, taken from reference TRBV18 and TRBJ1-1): NAGVMQNPRHLVRRRGQEARLRCSPMKGHSHVYWYRQLPEEGLKFMVYLQKENIIDESGMPKERFSAEFPKEGPSILRIQQVVRGDSAAYFCASSPNAGTEAFFGQGTRLTVV.

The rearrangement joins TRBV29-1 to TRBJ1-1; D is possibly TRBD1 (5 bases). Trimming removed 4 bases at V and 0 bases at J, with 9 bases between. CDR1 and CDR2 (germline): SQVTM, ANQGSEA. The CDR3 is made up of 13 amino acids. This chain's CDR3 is CSVAVRVNTEAFF. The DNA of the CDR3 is TGCAGCGTTGCGGTCAGGGTGAACACTGAAGCTTTCTTT.

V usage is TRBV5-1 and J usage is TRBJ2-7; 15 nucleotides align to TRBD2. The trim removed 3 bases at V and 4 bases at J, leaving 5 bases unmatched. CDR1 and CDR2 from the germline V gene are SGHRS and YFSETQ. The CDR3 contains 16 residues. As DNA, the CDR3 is TGCGCCAGCAGCTACTCCGGGACTAGCGGGAGGTACGAGCAGTACTTC. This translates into CASSYSGTSGRYEQYF.

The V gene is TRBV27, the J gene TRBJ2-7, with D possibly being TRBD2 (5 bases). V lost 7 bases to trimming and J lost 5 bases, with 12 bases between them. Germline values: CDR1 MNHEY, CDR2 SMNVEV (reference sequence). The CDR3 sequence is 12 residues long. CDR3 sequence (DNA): TGTGCCAGCACCGCGGACGGGAACGAGCAGTACTTC. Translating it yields CASTADGNEQYF.

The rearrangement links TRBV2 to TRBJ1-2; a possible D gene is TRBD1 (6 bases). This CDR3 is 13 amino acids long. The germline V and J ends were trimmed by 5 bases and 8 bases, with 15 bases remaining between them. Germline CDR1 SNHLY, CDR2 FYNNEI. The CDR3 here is CASSLQGEGGYTF. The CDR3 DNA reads TGTGCCAGCAGTCTACAGGGAGAGGGAGGCTACACCTTC.

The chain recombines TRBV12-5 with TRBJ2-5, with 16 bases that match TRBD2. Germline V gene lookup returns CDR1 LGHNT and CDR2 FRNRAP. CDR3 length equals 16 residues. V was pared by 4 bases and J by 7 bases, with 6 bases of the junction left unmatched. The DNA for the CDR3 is TGTGCTAGTGGTTCCGGGACTAGCGGGGGGGAAGGGACCCAGTACTTC. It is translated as CASGSGTSGGEGTQYF.

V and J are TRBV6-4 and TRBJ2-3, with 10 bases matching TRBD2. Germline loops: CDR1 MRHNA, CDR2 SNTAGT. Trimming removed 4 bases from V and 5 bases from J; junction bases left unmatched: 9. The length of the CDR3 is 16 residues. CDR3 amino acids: CASSAKRGGQIDTQYF. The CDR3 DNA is TGTGCCAGCAGTGCGAAGCGGGGGGGCCAGATAGATACGCAGTATTTT.

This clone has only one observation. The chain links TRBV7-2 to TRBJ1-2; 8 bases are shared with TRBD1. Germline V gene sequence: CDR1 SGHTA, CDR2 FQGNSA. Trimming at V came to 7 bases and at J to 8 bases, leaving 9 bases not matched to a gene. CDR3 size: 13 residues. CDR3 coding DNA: TGTGCCAGCAAACTTCAGGGGGCGGGGGGCTACACCTTC. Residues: CASKLQGAGGYTF. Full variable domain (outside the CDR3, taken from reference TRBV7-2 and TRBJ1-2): GAGVSQSPSNKVTEKGKDVELRCDPISGHTALYWYRQSLGQGLEFLIYFQGNSAPDKSGLPSDRFSAERTGGSVSTLTIQRTQQEDSAVYLCASKLQGAGGYTFGSGTRLTVV.

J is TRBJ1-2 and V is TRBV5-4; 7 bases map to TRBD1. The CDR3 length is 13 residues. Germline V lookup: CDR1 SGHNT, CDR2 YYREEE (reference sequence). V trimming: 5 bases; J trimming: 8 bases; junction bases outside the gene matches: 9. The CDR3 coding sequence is TGTGCCAGCAGTCCTCGACAGGGAAGGGGCTACACCTTC. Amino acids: CASSPRQGRGYTF.

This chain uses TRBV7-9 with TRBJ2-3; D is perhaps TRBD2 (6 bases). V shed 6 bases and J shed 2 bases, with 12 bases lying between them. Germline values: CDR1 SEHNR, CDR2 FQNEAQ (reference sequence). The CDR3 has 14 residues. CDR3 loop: CASRRRDFTDTQYF. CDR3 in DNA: TGTGCCAGCAGACGCCGGGACTTCACAGATACGCAGTATTTT.

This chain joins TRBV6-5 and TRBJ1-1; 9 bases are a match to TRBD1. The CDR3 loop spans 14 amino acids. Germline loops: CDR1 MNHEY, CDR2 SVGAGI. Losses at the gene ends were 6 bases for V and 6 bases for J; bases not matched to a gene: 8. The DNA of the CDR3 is TGTGCCAGCAGACGGACAGGGGTAATCGCTGAAGCTTTCTTT. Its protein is CASRRTGVIAEAFF.

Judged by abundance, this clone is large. The CDR3 loop is CASSYYGTVSSYEQYF. CDR3 bases: TGTGCCAGCAGCTATTACGGGACAGTGAGCTCCTACGAGCAGTACTTC. The V and J genes are TRBV7-9 and TRBJ2-7, with 7 bases fitting TRBD1. Germline V gene sequence: CDR1 SEHNR, CDR2 FQNEAQ (reference sequence). J lost 0 bases, V lost 4 bases, and 9 bases had no gene match. CDR3 length equals 16 residues.

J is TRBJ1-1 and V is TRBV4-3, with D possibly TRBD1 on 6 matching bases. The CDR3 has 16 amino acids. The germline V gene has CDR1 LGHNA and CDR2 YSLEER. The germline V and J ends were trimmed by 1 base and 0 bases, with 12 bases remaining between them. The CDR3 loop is CASSQVTGRLNTEAFF. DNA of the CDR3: TGCGCCAGCAGCCAAGTCACAGGGCGGTTGAACACTGAAGCTTTCTTT.

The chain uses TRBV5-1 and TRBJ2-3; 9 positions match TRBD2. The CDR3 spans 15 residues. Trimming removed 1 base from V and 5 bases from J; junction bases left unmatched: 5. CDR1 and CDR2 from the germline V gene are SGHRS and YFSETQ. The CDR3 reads CASSLLAGGRDTQYF. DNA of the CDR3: TGCGCCAGCAGCTTGCTCGCGGGGGGGAGAGATACGCAGTATTTT.

The CDR3 sequence is CASRDRGPNEQYF. CDR3 coding DNA: TGTGCCAGCAGAGACAGGGGGCCCAACGAGCAGTACTTC. The chain links TRBV2 to TRBJ2-7; 10 nucleotides line up with TRBD1. The CDR3 is made up of 13 amino acids. The V gene's germline CDR1 is SNHLY and CDR2 FYNNEI. The J segment lost 5 bases and the V segment lost 6 bases, leaving 4 bases of the junction unmatched.

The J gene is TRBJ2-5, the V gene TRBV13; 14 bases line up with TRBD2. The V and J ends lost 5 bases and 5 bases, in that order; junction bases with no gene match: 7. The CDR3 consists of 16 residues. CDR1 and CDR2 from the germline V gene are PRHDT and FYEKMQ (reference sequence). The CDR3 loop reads CASSLGTSGRTETQYF. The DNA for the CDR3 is TGTGCCAGCAGCCTCGGGACTAGCGGGAGAACGGAGACCCAGTACTTC.

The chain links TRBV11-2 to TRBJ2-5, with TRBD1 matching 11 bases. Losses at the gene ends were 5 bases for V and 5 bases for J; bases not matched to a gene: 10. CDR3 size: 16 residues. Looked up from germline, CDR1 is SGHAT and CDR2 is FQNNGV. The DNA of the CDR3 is TGTGCCAGCAGCCCCCGGGACAGGGGGAACCGGGAGACCCAGTACTTC. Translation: CASSPRDRGNRETQYF.